This T cell receptor (beta chain) was captured by sequencing in a study of CXCR3-negative and CXCR3-positive naive CD8 T cells. The CDR3 is made up of 16 amino acids. Germline V gene sequence: CDR1 MRHNA, CDR2 SNTAGT. About this clonotype: Antigen specificity is unknown.

The study's findings and limits: Researchers reported similar TRBV-TRBJ usage in naive CXCR3-negative and CXCR3-positive cells, though memory differed. Diversity was high in both naive subsets and much lower in memory cells.

The authors prepared UMI-labeled TRB cDNA libraries by 5' RACE. No DNA is given; TCRdb re-called the 5' RACE reads and lists each CDR3 protein once. This listing includes approximately 40,000 distinct CDR3 sequences. The chain uses TRBV6-4 and TRBJ2-3; the TCRdb D gene call, TRBD2, has no DNA to confirm it. The material sequenced was memory CD8+ T cells from blood. The sequence was collected from a human donor in good health. Some clones in this sample may be carry-over from other donors' samples. CDR3 residues: CASSDSSGGAVDTQYF.